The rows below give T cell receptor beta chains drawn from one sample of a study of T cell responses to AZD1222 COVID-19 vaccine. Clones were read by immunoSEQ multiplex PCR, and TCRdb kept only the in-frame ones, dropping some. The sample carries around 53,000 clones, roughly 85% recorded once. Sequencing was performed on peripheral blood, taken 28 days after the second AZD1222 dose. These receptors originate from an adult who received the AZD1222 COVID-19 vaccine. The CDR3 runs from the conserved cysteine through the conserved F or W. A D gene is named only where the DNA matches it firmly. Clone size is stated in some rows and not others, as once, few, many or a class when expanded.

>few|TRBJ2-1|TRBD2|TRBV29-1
TGCAGCGCCGGGGCTGGTAGCGGGATTGAGAGTGAGCAGTTCTTC
CSAGAGSGIESEQFF
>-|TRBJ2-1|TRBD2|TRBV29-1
TGCAGCGTTGAGGGGCGGGCTAGCGGGGCGAGCTCCTACAATGAGCAGTTCTTC
CSVEGRASGASSYNEQFF
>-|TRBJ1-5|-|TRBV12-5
TGTGCTAGTGGTTTGATTTTACAGGGTAGAAGCAATCAGCCCCAGCATTTT
CASGLILQGRSNQPQHF
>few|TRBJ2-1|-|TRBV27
TGTGCCAGCAGTCTAAGTACCTGGGATGAGCAGTTCTTC
CASSLSTWDEQFF
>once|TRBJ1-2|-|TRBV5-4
TGTGCCAGCAGCTTGTCCAGATCCTATGGCTACACCTTC
CASSLSRSYGYTF
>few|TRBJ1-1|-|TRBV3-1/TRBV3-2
TGTGCCAGCAGCGCGTTTCCTAAAGAAGCTTTCTTT
CASSAFPKEAFF
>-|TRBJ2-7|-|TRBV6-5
TGTGCCGCAGGCCTGAGTGGGGCAGACCTCTACGAGCAGTACTTC
CAAGLSGADLYEQYF
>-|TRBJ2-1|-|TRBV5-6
TGTGCCAGCAGCTTGGGTAGACTGGGCTACAATGAGCAGTTCTTC
CASSLGRLGYNEQFF
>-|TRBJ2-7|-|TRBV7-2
TGTGCCAGCAGCCTTAGGCCCCCAGGGCGGGACCCCGACGAGCAGTACTTC
CASSLRPPGRDPDEQYF
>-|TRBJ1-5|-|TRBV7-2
TGTGCCAGCAGCTTAGTACAGGGCCCTAATCAGCCCCAGCATTTT
CASSLVQGPNQPQHF
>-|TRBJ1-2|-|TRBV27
TGTGCCAGCAGTTTAGGGCATGTCTATGGCTACACCTTC
CASSLGHVYGYTF
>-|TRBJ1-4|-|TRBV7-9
TGTGCCAGCAGCGATCCACGGGGGTCTTGGGAAAAACTGTTTTTT
CASSDPRGSWEKLFF
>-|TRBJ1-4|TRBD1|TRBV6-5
TGTGCCAGCACATCACAGGGGGCAGGAGAAAAACTGTTTTTT
CASTSQGAGEKLFF
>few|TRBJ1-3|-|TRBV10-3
TGTGCCATCGCGGCGCGCGGGGGAGGTGCTGGAAACACCATATATTTT
CAIAARGGGAGNTIYF
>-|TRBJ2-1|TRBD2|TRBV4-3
TGCGCCAGCAGCCAAGAGTTCGGGACTAGCGGCGCCAATGAGCAGTTCTTC
CASSQEFGTSGANEQFF
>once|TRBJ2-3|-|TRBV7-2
TGTGCCAGCAGCTTAGAATTGCTCAGCACAGATACGCAGTATTTT
CASSLELLSTDTQYF
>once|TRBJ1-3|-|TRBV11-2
TGTGCCAGCAGCCCCGGGGGTGGAAACACCATATATTTT
CASSPGGGNTIYF
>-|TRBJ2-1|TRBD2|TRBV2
TGTGCCAGCAGCCGTTCACTAGCGGGAGTGAGCTCCTACAATGAGCAGTTCTTC
CASSRSLAGVSSYNEQFF
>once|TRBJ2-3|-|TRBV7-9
TGTGCCAGCAGTCTGCTATCAGATACGCAGTATTTT
CASSLLSDTQYF
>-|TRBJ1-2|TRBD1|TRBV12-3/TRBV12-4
TGTGCCAGCAGTCCGACAGGGTCCGGCTACACCTTC
CASSPTGSGYTF